Below, 18 T cell receptor beta chains from the same sample are listed, as sequenced in a study of shared clonotypes between healthy human individuals. Sequencing used immunoSEQ multiplex PCR; TCRdb keeps in-frame clones, though not all of them. The table includes about 700,000 clones, roughly nine tenths detected once. CD8 cells regarded as naive lacked CD45RO, were positively chosen for CCR7, and omitted terminally differentiated effector memory CD45RA+ cells. The specimen sequenced was naive CD8+ T cells sorted from blood. All receptors come from a young man in good health.

The CDR3 DNA reads as TGTGCCAGCAGTTTATCGGATAACTACAATGAGCAGTTCTTC. Amino acids: CASSLSDNYNEQFF. The chain combines TRBV27 with TRBJ2-1; D ambiguous. Germline V lookup: CDR1 MNHEY, CDR2 SMNVEV (reference sequence). The CDR3 runs to 14 residues. V dropped 0 bases and J dropped 3 bases, with 6 bases sitting between them.

The chain couples TRBV6-1 to TRBJ2-7; D is uncertain. The CDR3 has 14 amino acids. The V gene's germline CDR1 is MNHNS and CDR2 SASEGT. V lost 7 bases, J lost 2 bases, and 15 bases lay in between. The CDR3 spells CASTWLDHAYEQYF. The DNA for the CDR3 is TGTGCCAGCACGTGGCTAGATCATGCCTACGAGCAGTACTTC.

This clone was seen many times. This chain uses TRBV30 with TRBJ2-2; the match to TRBD2 covers 7 bases. The CDR3 loop spans 16 amino acids. Unmatched junction bases numbered 8, after V lost 2 bases and J lost 2 bases. Germline V CDR1 and CDR2: GTSNPN, SVGIG (reference sequence). CDR3 coding DNA: TGTGCCTGGAGTCCCCCGGGACTATCTAACACCGGGGAGCTGTTTTTT. It encodes CAWSPPGLSNTGELFF. Full variable domain (remainder filled in from reference TRBV30 and TRBJ2-2): SQTIHQWPATLVQPVGSPLSLECTVEGTSNPNLYWYRQAAGRGLQLLFYSVGIGQISSEVPQNLSASRPQDRQFILSSKKLLLSDSGFYLCAWSPPGLSNTGELFFGEGSRLTVL.

J is TRBJ1-1 and V is TRBV7-9; D perhaps matches TRBD1 (6 bases). The germline V gene has CDR1 SEHNR and CDR2 FQNEAQ (reference sequence). This CDR3 contains 14 residues. V was shortened by 2 bases and J by 4 bases, with 11 bases between the two germline ends. CDR3 amino acids: CASSLNIRGTEAFF. The CDR3 DNA is TGTGCCAGCAGCTTAAATATCAGGGGCACTGAAGCTTTCTTT.

The chain combines TRBV21-1 with TRBJ2-7; the DNA was not used to check the table's D call, TRBD2. TRBV21-1 is tagged as a pseudogene. The CDR3 has 15 residues. The CDR3, as DNA: TGTGCCAGCAGACGGGGGGGAGCGCGGAACTACGAGCAGTACTTC. Residues: CASRRGGARNYEQYF.

The chain joins TRBV5-8 to TRBJ2-7, with 10 bases that match TRBD2. Germline V gene sequence: CDR1 SGHTS, CDR2 YDEGEE. The CDR3 is 14 residues long. V shed 2 bases and J 3 bases; nucleotides not matched to a gene: 2. The CDR3: CASSFGTSVYEQYF. The DNA for the CDR3 is TGTGCCAGCAGCTTCGGGACTAGCGTCTACGAGCAGTACTTC.

With respect to this clone: Other DNA sequences of this sample code for an identical CDR3. V usage is TRBV9 and J usage is TRBJ2-7; 12 nucleotides match TRBD1. V lost 4 bases and J lost 5; bases outside the gene matches: 4. Germline assignment: CDR1 SGDLS and CDR2 YYNGEE. The CDR3 length is 14 residues. This chain's CDR3 is CASSPGQGAHEQYF. The CDR3 DNA follows: TGTGCCAGCAGCCCGGGACAGGGGGCCCACGAGCAGTACTTC.

In its sample, this clone was seen once. V and J are TRBV27 and TRBJ2-7; possibly TRBD2 for D (7 bases). The germline V and J ends were trimmed by 7 bases and 2 bases, with 12 bases remaining between them. The CDR3 sequence is 13 residues long. Germline V lookup: CDR1 MNHEY, CDR2 SMNVEV (reference sequence). CDR3 nucleotides: TGTGCCAGCAACAGGGCGGGAGCCTACGAGCAGTACTTC. Residues: CASNRAGAYEQYF.

The chain has TRBV7-9 and TRBJ1-1, with a possible D match to TRBD1 (5 bases). V lost 0 bases, J lost 8 bases, and 7 bases lay in between. CDR1 and CDR2 (germline): SEHNR, FQNEAQ (reference sequence). This CDR3 has 12 residues. The DNA for the CDR3 is TGTGCCAGCAGCTTAGCGGGGGAGGAAGCTTTCTTT. It yields the protein CASSLAGEEAFF.

As to this clone: Other DNA sequences in this sample translate to the same CDR3. The chain employs TRBV7-2 and TRBJ2-1; tentatively, D is TRBD2 (6 bases). CDR1 is SGHTA and CDR2 is FQGNSA in the germline V gene. The CDR3 runs to 15 residues. Trimming cost V 1 base and J 0 bases, with 7 bases left between them. This CDR3 is CASSLEEGSYNEQFF. The CDR3 DNA reads TGTGCCAGCAGCTTAGAGGAGGGCTCCTACAATGAGCAGTTCTTC.

The chain employs TRBV4-1 and TRBJ2-1; D gene unclear. Germline CDR1 reads MGHRA; CDR2 reads YSYEKL. The V and J ends lost 3 bases and 0 bases respectively, with 9 bases between them. CDR3 size: 15 residues. Here the CDR3 DNA reads TGCGCCAGCAGCCAGGCGGAGAGCTCCTACAATGAGCAGTTCTTC. Amino acid sequence: CASSQAESSYNEQFF.

The chain combines TRBV5-4 with TRBJ2-1, with TRBD2 matching 12 bases. CDR1 and CDR2 (germline): SGHNT, YYREEE (reference sequence). The length of the CDR3 is 15 residues. V was pared by 4 bases and J by 8 bases, with 7 bases of the junction left unmatched. The CDR3 spells CASSAGTSGLDEQFF. In nucleotides, the CDR3 is TGTGCCAGCAGCGCCGGGACTAGCGGGCTTGATGAGCAGTTCTTC.

J is TRBJ2-7 and V is TRBV27; 13 nucleotides match TRBD2. The V segment lost 3 bases and the J segment 3 bases; nucleotides outside the gene matches: 2. The CDR3 covers 15 residues. Germline CDR1 reads MNHEY; CDR2 reads SMNVEV (reference sequence). The CDR3 sequence is CASSFGLAGVYEQYF. The CDR3 region has the DNA TGTGCCAGCAGTTTCGGACTAGCGGGAGTCTACGAGCAGTACTTC.

The V gene is TRBV11-2, the J gene TRBJ2-7, with 8 bases identical to TRBD2. This CDR3 has 16 amino acids. The V gene end was trimmed by 1 base and the J gene end by 2 bases; junction bases not matched to a gene: 7. Germline values: CDR1 SGHAT, CDR2 FQNNGV. CDR3 bases: TGTGCCAGCAGCTTAGCGGGCGGGAGGCCCGCCTACGAGCAGTACTTC. Translating it yields CASSLAGGRPAYEQYF.

V is TRBV6-5 and J is TRBJ1-5; D remains ambiguous. Looked up from germline, CDR1 is MNHEY and CDR2 is SVGAGI. Trimming took 4 bases from V and 7 from J, leaving 8 bases between them. The CDR3 spans 12 residues. Here the CDR3 reads CASSSLGQPQHF. CDR3 sequence (DNA): TGTGCCAGCAGTTCCCTGGGGCAGCCCCAGCATTTT.

This chain uses TRBV27 with TRBJ2-7, with TRBD2 matching over 10 bases. V shed 2 bases, J shed 4 bases, and the junction held 8 bases outside the gene matches. Germline V CDR1 and CDR2: MNHEY, SMNVEV (reference sequence). The CDR3 runs to 16 residues. The CDR3 sequence: CASSLGASGSLYEQYF. DNA of the CDR3: TGTGCCAGCAGTTTAGGGGCTAGCGGGAGTTTATACGAGCAGTACTTC.

This chain links TRBV29-1 with TRBJ1-4, with D possibly matching TRBD1 (6 bases). Germline CDR1 reads SQVTM; CDR2 reads ANQGSEA. The V gene lost 4 bases and the J gene lost 4 bases, with 10 bases spanning the gap. The CDR3 is 13 amino acids. CDR3 protein: CSVAYRDNEKLFF. The CDR3 DNA is TGCAGCGTTGCCTACAGGGATAATGAAAAACTGTTTTTT.

The genes are TRBV28 and TRBJ2-7; D could derive from TRBD1 or TRBD2 (5 bases each). Germline values: CDR1 MDHEN, CDR2 SYDVKM. The CDR3 consists of 13 residues. V was pared by 3 bases and J by 3 bases, with 9 bases between. The CDR3 here is CASSFAGSYEQYF. The CDR3 coding sequence is TGTGCCAGCAGTTTTGCAGGGAGCTACGAGCAGTACTTC.